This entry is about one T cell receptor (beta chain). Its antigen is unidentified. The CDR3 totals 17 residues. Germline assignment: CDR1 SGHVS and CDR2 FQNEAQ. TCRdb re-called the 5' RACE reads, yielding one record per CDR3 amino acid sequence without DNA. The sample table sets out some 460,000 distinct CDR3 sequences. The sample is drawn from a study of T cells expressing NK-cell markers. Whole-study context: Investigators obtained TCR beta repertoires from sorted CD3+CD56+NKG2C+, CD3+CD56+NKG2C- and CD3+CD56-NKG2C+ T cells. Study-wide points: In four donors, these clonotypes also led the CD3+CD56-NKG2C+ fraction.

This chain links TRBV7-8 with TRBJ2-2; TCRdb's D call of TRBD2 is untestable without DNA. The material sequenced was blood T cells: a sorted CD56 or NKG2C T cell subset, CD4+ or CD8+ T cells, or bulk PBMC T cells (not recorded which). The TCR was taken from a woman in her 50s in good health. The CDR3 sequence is CASSLAWLAGNTGELFF.